The clone carrying this TCR beta chain has a count of ten or more. The antigen is not known. This CDR3 comprises 16 residues. Germline CDR1 is SQVTM and CDR2 is ANQGSEA. Trimming stripped 5 bases from V and 2 bases from J, with 20 bases between. These data come from a study of T-cell reconstitution after alpha-beta-depleted transplantation in children. General study findings and limits: It was newly produced T cells that mostly accounted for T-cell counts and diversity one year after transplant. Recipient T cells and thymic progenitors that survived were the source of the high TCRbeta diversity seen at day 60 in some patients. Where alpha-beta T cells came from about two months after transplant was reportedly several hundred expanded graft clones.

Unique molecular identifiers were incorporated during preparation of the TCRbeta library. TCRdb called the PCR reads again in MiXCR, with one record for every CDR3 protein. Among hundreds of thousands of distinct CDR3 sequences listed, under 15% were seen once. The clonotype comes from a girl aged 2 to 10 with congenital amegakaryocytic thrombocytopenia, due to receive a stem cell transplant. This specimen was PBMCs, taken before TCRalphabeta/CD19-depleted stem cell transplant. V is TRBV29-1 and J is TRBJ2-3; possible D gene TRBD2, 5 bases. CDR3 in amino acids: CSVLNTVGLTTDTQYF. The CDR3 bases are TGCAGCGTTCTCAATACTGTTGGACTGACCACAGATACGCAGTATTTT.